These 20 T cell receptor beta chains came from one sample sequenced in a study of Graves' ophthalmopathy and Graves' hyperthyroidism. Amplification targeted the TCR beta CDR3 regions, with RNA transcripts as the source material. HTBI-primed RT-PCR formed the first round, and a multiplex PCR formed the second. From the multiplex PCR reads, TCRdb called clonotypes with MiXCR, one entry per CDR3 protein. This sample carries fewer than 350,000 distinct CDR3 sequences, 15% to 20% of them seen once, and the ten largest clones take around 12%. Sequenced input: peripheral blood. The origin of the receptors is an adult man with Graves' ophthalmopathy.

This clonotype was seen repeatedly, ten times or more. The chain joins TRBV2 to TRBJ1-5; 8 bases are shared with TRBD1. The CDR3 has 15 amino acids. Trimming took 6 bases from V and 2 from J; bases not matched to a gene: 6. From germline, CDR1 is SNHLY and CDR2 FYNNEI. CDR3 loop: CASSEQGDGNQPQHF. For the CDR3, the DNA is TGTGCCAGCAGCGAACAGGGGGATGGCAATCAGCCCCAGCATTTT.

This chain joins TRBV15 and TRBJ1-1, with TRBD1 as a possible D gene (5 bases). The germline V and J ends were trimmed by 0 bases and 4 bases, with 18 bases remaining between them. This CDR3 has 17 residues. CDR1 LNHNV and CDR2 YYDKDF come from the germline V gene (reference sequence). The CDR3 sequence is CATSRDPIRGWGTEAFF. The CDR3 DNA reads TGTGCCACCAGCAGAGATCCTATTCGGGGCTGGGGCACTGAAGCTTTCTTT.

Many counts were recorded for this clonotype. This chain joins TRBV12-3 or TRBV12-4 and TRBJ1-4, with D uncertain. V was cut by 6 bases and J by 7 bases, with 12 bases left in between. There are 13 residues in the CDR3. CDR3 DNA sequence: TGTGCCAGCAGCTCTCTCGGCGGTGAAAAACTGTTTTTT. Residues: CASSSLGGEKLFF.

This clonotype was observed at least ten times. The genes are TRBV25-1 and TRBJ2-7, with 8 bases matching TRBD1. This CDR3 contains 13 residues. The germline CDR1 and CDR2 sequences are MGHDK and SYGVNS. V was pared by 6 bases and J by 4 bases, with 5 bases of the junction left unmatched. The CDR3, as DNA: TGTGCCAGCAGGGACAGGGTAACTTACGAGCAGTACTTC. As protein: CASRDRVTYEQYF.

V and J are TRBV6-1 and TRBJ1-1; D gene ambiguous. In germline, CDR1 is MNHNS, CDR2 SASEGT. Trimming pared 9 bases from V and 4 bases from J, leaving 18 bases between. This CDR3 has 14 residues. CDR3 coding DNA: TGTGCCAGTCGGAACCCGGGTCCCACCACTGAAGCTTTCTTT. Protein product: CASRNPGPTTEAFF.

Concerning this clonotype itself: The germline gene is not matched at one end of the junction; a read error may be the cause. J is TRBJ2-7 and V is TRBV4-2; D not certain. The CDR3 covers 15 residues. The germline CDR1 and CDR2 sequences are LGHNA and YNFKEQ. The CDR3 DNA sequence: TGTGCCGGCAGCCAAGGGTTTGGTGGGGACTACGAGCAGTACTTC. Translated, it gives CAGSQGFGGDYEQYF.

This chain uses TRBV20-1 with TRBJ1-5; 7 bases are a match to TRBD1. This CDR3 contains 13 residues. Germline V gives CDR1 DFQATT, CDR2 SNEGSKA (reference sequence). V trimming: 6 bases; J trimming: 4 bases; junction bases outside the gene matches: 6. As DNA, the CDR3 is TGCAGTGCAAATGACAGGGCGAATCAGCCCCAGCATTTT. Its translation is CSANDRANQPQHF.

This clonotype was observed at least ten times. V is TRBV7-6 and J is TRBJ2-7; 10 nucleotides line up with TRBD2. Germline-derived CDR1 and CDR2 are SGHVS and FNYEAQ. V shed 5 bases and J 1 base; nucleotides not matched to a gene: 8. The CDR3 length is 16 residues. The CDR3 bases are TGTGCCAGCAGCGCCGGGACTAGCGATTTTTCCTACGAGCAGTACTTC. Its translation: CASSAGTSDFSYEQYF.

This clonotype was counted many times. The chain uses TRBV6-1 and TRBJ2-7; D unclear. Germline V CDR1 and CDR2: MNHNS, SASEGT. The V and J ends lost 6 bases and 0 bases respectively, with 9 bases between them. This CDR3 has 13 residues. The CDR3 nucleotides read TGTGCCAGCAGGGGCACCCGCTCCTACGAGCAGTACTTC. The encoded protein is CASRGTRSYEQYF.

This clonotype has more than one count but fewer than ten. The rearrangement links TRBV12-3 or TRBV12-4 to TRBJ1-2; D is unresolved. The CDR3 loop spans 16 amino acids. V lost 3 bases and J lost 0, with 14 bases in between. The DNA of the CDR3 is TGTGCCAGCAGTTTCGGCCGTCCCCCGTCTAACTATGGCTACACCTTC. Translation gives CASSFGRPPSNYGYTF.

This clonotype has ten or more counts. A read error may be the cause here, since a much bigger clone is one base away. The chain has TRBV12-3 or TRBV12-4 and TRBJ1-1; D not certain. This CDR3 has 11 residues. CDR3: CASSLSTEALF. CDR3 nucleotide sequence: TGTGCCAGCAGTTTATCCACTGAAGCTCTCTTT.

This clonotype was seen repeatedly, ten times or more. The rearrangement uses TRBV12-3 or TRBV12-4 and TRBJ2-4; D perhaps matches TRBD1 (5 bases). The length of the CDR3 is 13 residues. Trimming pared 3 bases from V and 6 bases from J, leaving 9 bases between. CDR3 coding DNA: TGTGCCAGCAGTTTCCAGGGCACAAACATTCAGTACTTC. Its translation is CASSFQGTNIQYF.

The table lists this clonotype with many counts. CDR3 protein: CASSPRPQDQPQHF. CDR3 nucleotides: TGTGCCAGCTCACCCCGGCCCCAGGATCAGCCCCAGCATTTT. The chain couples TRBV18 to TRBJ1-5; D is ambiguous. CDR1 and CDR2 from the germline V gene are KGHSH and LQKENI. CDR3 length: 14 amino acids. Trimming shortened V by 3 bases and J by 5 bases, and 11 bases separated the two germline ends.

This clonotype was seen ten or more times. The V gene is TRBV5-1, the J gene TRBJ2-2; D remains ambiguous. V shed 0 bases and J shed 4 bases, with 7 bases lying between them. CDR3 length: 14 residues. Germline CDR1 reads SGHRS; CDR2 reads YFSETQ. In DNA, the CDR3 is TGCGCCAGCAGCTTGGAGGGTTCCACCGGGGAGCTGTTTTTT. Translated, it gives CASSLEGSTGELFF.

This clonotype was recorded at least ten times. The CDR3, as DNA: TGCAGTGCTAGTGCAGGGGCCCAAGAGACCCAGTACTTC. It encodes CSASAGAQETQYF. This rearrangement joins TRBV20-1 to TRBJ2-5; possible D gene TRBD1, 6 bases. V gave up 3 bases and J gave up 1 base, with 9 bases separating them. The CDR3 covers 13 residues. Germline V gene sequence: CDR1 DFQATT, CDR2 SNEGSKA (reference sequence).

Ten or more counts support this clonotype. A much larger clonotype is one base distant, so this may be a read error. The rearrangement uses TRBV7-8 and TRBJ2-4; D might be TRBD2 (6 bases). The germline V gene has CDR1 SGHVS and CDR2 FQNEAQ. The CDR3 totals 15 residues. Written as DNA, the CDR3 is TGTGCCAGCAGCCAGTTGGGGGAGGCCAAAAACATTCAGTGCTTC. It translates to CASSQLGEAKNIQCF. The whole variable domain, filled in from reference TRBV7-8 and TRBJ2-4, reads GAGVSQSPRYKVAKRGQDVALRCDPISGHVSLFWYQQALGQGPEFLTYFQNEAQLDKSGLPSDRFFAERPEGSVSTLKIQRTQQEDSAVYLCASSQLGEAKNIQCFGAGTRLSVL.

At least ten counts were recorded for this clonotype. The chain uses TRBV10-3 and TRBJ2-7, with unresolved D. With 0 bases removed from V and 6 bases from J, the gap between germline ends came to 12 bases. CDR1 is ENHRY, CDR2 SYGVKD, per germline. The CDR3 has 14 residues. CDR3 region: CAISESHEASEQYF. The CDR3 DNA reads TGTGCCATCAGTGAGTCGCATGAGGCGAGCGAGCAGTACTTC.

This clonotype was observed at least ten times. The CDR3 is CASSLGGGHYGYTF. CDR3 DNA sequence: TGTGCCAGCAGCTTAGGGGGTGGTCATTATGGCTACACCTTC. The rearrangement uses TRBV13 and TRBJ1-2; D not resolved. The germline CDR1 and CDR2 sequences are PRHDT and FYEKMQ (reference sequence). This CDR3 is 14 amino acids long. V gave up 0 bases and J gave up 5 bases, with 10 bases separating them.

This clonotype was seen at least ten times. CDR3 residues: CSARDPAGPDTQYF. The CDR3 DNA reads as TGCAGTGCTAGAGATCCGGCAGGGCCAGATACGCAGTATTTT. This chain uses TRBV20-1 with TRBJ2-3, with D possibly TRBD1 on 5 matching bases. The germline CDR1 and CDR2 sequences are DFQATT and SNEGSKA (reference sequence). V dropped 0 bases and J dropped 4 bases, with 11 bases sitting between them. The CDR3 totals 14 residues.

This clonotype was detected a few times. CDR3 sequence (DNA): TGTGCCTGGAGTTTGAACAGAGACTATGGCTACACCTTC. Its translation is CAWSLNRDYGYTF. The J gene is TRBJ1-2, the V gene TRBV30; D not resolved. The CDR3 totals 13 residues. Looked up from germline, CDR1 is GTSNPN and CDR2 is SVGIG (reference sequence). Trimming pared 2 bases from V and 3 bases from J, leaving 10 bases between.